The TCR beta chain described here comes from a study of T cells after yellow fever vaccination. Trimming stripped 7 bases from V and 6 bases from J, with 15 bases between. The CDR3 loop spans 13 amino acids. TCRdb redid the calling of the 5' RACE reads with MiXCR, one entry per CDR3 protein. The table shows a few hundred thousand distinct CDR3 sequences, with roughly 6.8% occurring only once. The rearrangement links TRBV12-3 or TRBV12-4 to TRBJ1-2; tentative D call: TRBD1 (6 bases). The clonotype originates from a man between 18 and 29 years old who received the YFV17D yellow fever vaccine. Source: PBMCs, taken roughly 47 days after the first yellow fever vaccination. The CDR3 protein is CASNLGGVDGYTF. The CDR3 coding sequence is TGTGCCAGCAACCTAGGGGGAGTTGATGGCTACACCTTC.